This TCR beta chain was sequenced during a study of cytomegalovirus exposure and HLA in healthy donors. Overall study results and limits: A list of 164 TCR beta chains associated with cytomegalovirus was given. Likely technical artifact: a cluster of highly shared sequence variants.

The PCR was carried out with 60 Vbeta primers and 13 Jbeta primers. Per the original data handling: In a later analysis, of some 80 million unique beta chains, some 10 million appeared in at least two donors. Assay used: immunoSEQ multiplex PCR; TCRdb lists only in-frame clones, some missing. V, J and clone size were drawn from that table, and D and trimming were deduced from the DNA. The sample holds 200,000 to 250,000 clones, roughly four fifths seen once. Notes on this clone: Antigen: not known.

The CDR3 sequence is 14 residues long. Per the germline V gene, CDR1 is LGHNA and CDR2 is YNFKEQ. V was trimmed by 1 base and J by 1 base, leaving 7 bases between them. The specimen was PBMCs. This sequence originates from a woman aged 50 to 60 in good health and CMV-seropositive. The chain links TRBV4-2 to TRBJ1-1; D might be TRBD1 (6 bases). The CDR3 sequence: CASSQAGQNTEAFF. The CDR3 DNA is TGTGCCAGCAGCCAAGCGGGACAGAACACTGAAGCTTTCTTT.